The 27 T cell receptor beta chains reported below all come from one sample, sequenced in a study of T cell changes during pregnancy in multiple sclerosis. Data came from immunoSEQ multiplex PCR; TCRdb stores just in-frame clones and leaves some out. Altogether 48,000 or so clones are present, approximately 95% being singletons, with the ten largest covering around 0.5%. Sequencing was performed on CD4+ T cells from peripheral blood mononuclear cells, taken in the first trimester of pregnancy. The receptors shown here come from a female donor with multiple sclerosis, enrolled in a pregnancy study.

The rearrangement links TRBV9 to TRBJ1-2; 11 positions agree with TRBD1. The germline V gene has CDR1 SGDLS and CDR2 YYNGEE. Trimming cost V 3 bases and J 4 bases; bases outside gene matches: 5. The CDR3 has 15 amino acids. Here the CDR3 DNA reads TGTGCCAGCAGCGAGGGACAGGGGGTCCTCTATGGCTACACCTTC. Translation: CASSEGQGVLYGYTF.

The rearrangement joins TRBV2 to TRBJ1-2; weak D call: TRBD1 (6 bases). This CDR3 is built from 13 residues. The V end lost 8 bases, the J end lost 7 bases, and 17 bases lay between the germline ends. Germline V gene sequence: CDR1 SNHLY, CDR2 FYNNEI. In DNA form, the CDR3 reads TGTGCCAGCCCACAGGGAATTGGCGGTGGCTACACCTTC. Amino acid sequence: CASPQGIGGGYTF.

V gene TRBV19 combines with J gene TRBJ2-6, with D maybe TRBD1 (6 bases). CDR3 length equals 14 residues. The V gene lost 7 bases and the J gene lost 4 bases, with 11 bases spanning the gap. Per the germline V gene, CDR1 is LNHDA and CDR2 is SQIVND (reference sequence). CDR3 sequence reads: CASNREAGANVLTF. Here the CDR3 DNA reads TGTGCCAGTAACAGGGAAGCCGGGGCCAACGTCCTGACTTTC.

The V and J genes are TRBV11-3 and TRBJ1-1, with D possibly matching TRBD1 (6 bases). Germline CDR1 and CDR2: SGHNT and YENEEA. The CDR3 runs to 13 residues. Trimming shortened V by 5 bases and J by 5 bases, and 12 bases separated the two germline ends. The CDR3 coding sequence is TGTGCCAGCAGCGAAGGGGGAAGGACTGAAGCTTTCTTT. Protein sequence: CASSEGGRTEAFF.

This clone was recorded once. The gene calls are TRBV18 and TRBJ1-2; a weak D match, TRBD1 (5 bases). V was trimmed by 4 bases and J by 6 bases, leaving 9 bases between them. The CDR3 extends over 12 amino acids. CDR1 is KGHSH and CDR2 is LQKENI in the germline V gene. CDR3 sequence reads: CASSRLTDGYTF. CDR3 in DNA: TGTGCCAGCTCACGCTTGACAGATGGCTACACCTTC.

The chain combines TRBV19 with TRBJ1-3, with TRBD1 matching over 7 bases. The CDR3 contains 17 residues. V was clipped by 3 bases and J by 2 bases; unmatched bases: 10. Germline CDR1 reads LNHDA; CDR2 reads SQIVND (reference sequence). CDR3 loop: CASSIAEMTGTGNTIYF. The CDR3 DNA reads TGTGCCAGTAGTATTGCAGAGATGACAGGGACTGGAAACACCATATATTTT.

CDR3 DNA: TGCGCCAGCAGCTTGGCCGGCGGGGGAGTCGCCGGGGAGCTGTTTTTT. This codes for CASSLAGGGVAGELFF. The rearrangement links TRBV5-1 to TRBJ2-2, with 7 bases that match TRBD2. Unmatched junction bases numbered 8, after V lost 0 bases and J lost 6 bases. The V gene's germline CDR1 is SGHRS and CDR2 YFSETQ. The CDR3 extends over 16 amino acids.

This clone occurred once. The chain recombines TRBV6-5 with TRBJ1-2; D call uncertain. The V gene lost 2 bases and the J gene lost 8 bases, with 15 bases spanning the gap. The CDR3 sequence is 14 residues long. Germline assignment: CDR1 MNHEY and CDR2 SVGAGI. In DNA form, the CDR3 reads TGTGCCAGCAGTTACCGCACAGAACCGTGGGGCTACACCTTC. Its protein is CASSYRTEPWGYTF.

CDR3 protein: CAWSDMDTFQETQYF. The CDR3 DNA reads as TGTGCCTGGAGCGACATGGACACGTTTCAAGAGACCCAGTACTTC. This sequence joins TRBV30 and TRBJ2-5, with TRBD1 as a possible D gene (5 bases). Per germline, CDR1 GTSNPN and CDR2 SVGIG (reference sequence). The CDR3 covers 15 residues. V dropped 3 bases and J dropped 2 bases, with 16 bases sitting between them.

The genes are TRBV6-6 and TRBJ1-2; possibly TRBD1 for D (6 bases). The CDR3 runs 14 residues. Germline-derived CDR1 and CDR2 are MNHNY and SVGAGI (reference sequence). Trimming removed 5 bases at V and 8 bases at J, with 18 bases between. The CDR3 coding sequence is TGTGCCAGCAGTGACGCAGGGGTGCCTCGCGGCTACACCTTC. Its protein is CASSDAGVPRGYTF.

The CDR3 loop is CSVEQGNGELFF. DNA of the CDR3: TGCAGCGTTGAACAGGGCAACGGGGAGCTGTTTTTT. The rearrangement uses TRBV29-1 and TRBJ2-2; TRBD1 might be the D (5 bases). CDR3 length equals 12 residues. Germline loops: CDR1 SQVTM, CDR2 ANQGSEA. The ends were cut back, 2 bases at V and 7 bases at J, with 8 bases in the middle.

This chain uses TRBV5-4 with TRBJ1-6; D is uncertain. V lost 2 bases, J lost 5 bases, and 8 bases lay in between. This CDR3 comprises 14 residues. The germline V gene has CDR1 SGHNT and CDR2 YYREEE (reference sequence). The CDR3 nucleotides are TGTGCCAGCAGCTTCCCAGGAAATAATTCACCCCTCCACTTT. Residues: CASSFPGNNSPLHF.

V usage is TRBV5-1 and J usage is TRBJ2-5; the match to TRBD2 covers 14 bases. The V gene's germline CDR1 is SGHRS and CDR2 YFSETQ. This CDR3 spans 15 amino acids. The V segment lost 8 bases and the J segment 0 bases; nucleotides outside the gene matches: 3. The CDR3: CASGLAGGNQETQYF. In DNA, the CDR3 is TGCGCCAGTGGACTAGCGGGGGGCAACCAAGAGACCCAGTACTTC.

The chain links TRBV6-6 to TRBJ2-6; 7 nucleotides align to TRBD2. The CDR3 loop spans 14 amino acids. Germline CDR1 and CDR2: MNHNY and SVGAGI (reference sequence). J lost 7 bases, V lost 4 bases, and 4 bases had no gene match. The CDR3 reads CASSFPGGANVLTF. CDR3 bases: TGTGCCAGCAGTTTTCCGGGGGGTGCCAACGTCCTGACTTTC.

The chain has TRBV6-5 and TRBJ1-1; 8 bases fit TRBD1. J was trimmed by 4 bases and V by 4 bases; bases with no gene match: 8. Germline V gene sequence: CDR1 MNHEY, CDR2 SVGAGI. This CDR3 comprises 15 residues. The CDR3 loop reads CASSFTRTGPTEAFF. CDR3 sequence (DNA): TGTGCCAGCAGTTTCACTCGGACAGGGCCCACTGAAGCTTTCTTT.

The chain is built from TRBV2 and TRBJ1-4; D possibly corresponds to TRBD1 (6 bases). Germline assignment: CDR1 SNHLY and CDR2 FYNNEI. Trimming shortened V by 6 bases and J by 6 bases, and 11 bases separated the two germline ends. The CDR3 is 13 residues long. This chain's CDR3 is CASSRQEDEKLFF. CDR3 in DNA: TGTGCCAGCAGCCGACAGGAGGATGAAAAACTGTTTTTT.

The chain links TRBV6-6 to TRBJ1-1; 7 bases are a match to TRBD1. CDR1 is MNHNY and CDR2 is SVGAGI in the germline V gene (reference sequence). V trimming: 6 bases; J trimming: 7 bases; junction bases outside the gene matches: 8. There are 13 residues in the CDR3. This chain's CDR3 is CASSPGQYYEAFF. The CDR3 region has the DNA TGTGCCAGCAGCCCGGGACAGTACTATGAAGCTTTCTTT.

A note on this clone: A read error may produce the germline difference seen at one junction end. The chain links TRBV7-7 to TRBJ2-5; the D gene is possibly TRBD2 (5 bases). The CDR3 has 16 amino acids. Germline lookup yields CDR1 SSHAT and CDR2 FNYEAQ (reference sequence). The CDR3 nucleotides are TGTGCTAGCAGCCCAACCCTCCGGACTCCCCAAGAGACCCAGTACTTC. It encodes CASSPTLRTPQETQYF.

The chain combines TRBV12-5 with TRBJ1-2, with D uncertain. V lost 1 base and J lost 4, with 7 bases in between. The V gene's germline CDR1 is LGHNT and CDR2 FRNRAP. The CDR3 is made up of 13 amino acids. CDR3 amino acids: CASGLGGSYGYTF. DNA of the CDR3: TGTGCTAGTGGTTTGGGCGGAAGCTATGGCTACACCTTC. The whole variable domain, filled in from reference TRBV12-5 and TRBJ1-2, reads DARVTQTPRHKVTEMGQEVTMRCQPILGHNTVFWYRQTMMQGLELLAYFRNRAPLDDSGMPKDRFSAEMPDATLATLKIQPSEPRDSAVYFCASGLGGSYGYTFGSGTRLTVV.

This chain joins TRBV5-1 and TRBJ2-3; 8 nucleotides line up with TRBD2. Germline loops: CDR1 SGHRS, CDR2 YFSETQ. V lost 3 bases and J lost 2; bases outside the gene matches: 8. CDR3 length equals 16 residues. The CDR3 nucleotides are TGCGCCAGCAGCTCCGGGGGGGGCGGACCCACAGATACGCAGTATTTT. Amino acid sequence: CASSSGGGGPTDTQYF.

This clone was counted only a few times. The V call is TRBV27, the J call TRBJ1-6; 8 bases are shared with TRBD1. CDR1 and CDR2 (germline): MNHEY, SMNVEV (reference sequence). The CDR3 covers 14 residues. V gave up 5 bases and J gave up 8 bases; unmatched junction bases: 5. The CDR3 here is CASSPDRAYSPLHF. The CDR3 bases are TGTGCCAGCAGTCCGGACAGGGCCTATTCACCCCTCCACTTT.

This clone was observed a few times. The chain is built from TRBV10-3 and TRBJ1-1; possible D gene TRBD1, 6 bases. The germline V and J ends were trimmed by 0 bases and 7 bases, with 15 bases remaining between them. The CDR3 totals 15 residues. Germline V gene lookup returns CDR1 ENHRY and CDR2 SYGVKD. Written as DNA, the CDR3 is TGTGCCATCAGTGAGTCTCAGGGGAAAGTCGGTGAAGCTTTCTTT. Encoded protein: CAISESQGKVGEAFF.

The chain combines TRBV10-3 with TRBJ2-1; 12 nucleotides match TRBD2. In germline, CDR1 is ENHRY, CDR2 SYGVKD. There are 15 residues in the CDR3. V was pared by 10 bases and J by 10 bases, with 14 bases of the junction left unmatched. The CDR3 nucleotides are TGTGCCACCCAACCCGGACTAGCGGGGAGGGGCGAGCAGTTCTTC. It encodes CATQPGLAGRGEQFF.

The J gene is TRBJ2-7, the V gene TRBV9; D may be TRBD2 (6 bases). Trimming shortened V by 5 bases and J by 0 bases, and 12 bases separated the two germline ends. This CDR3 has 14 residues. In germline, CDR1 is SGDLS, CDR2 YYNGEE. CDR3 DNA sequence: TGTGCCAGCAGTTCGGGACTTGTCTCCTACGAGCAGTACTTC. Translation gives CASSSGLVSYEQYF.

The rearrangement links TRBV6-4 to TRBJ2-1, with D possibly matching TRBD2 (5 bases). V lost 3 bases and J lost 0, with 18 bases in between. CDR3 length: 18 residues. Germline CDR1 reads MRHNA; CDR2 reads SNTAGT. CDR3 DNA sequence: TGTGCCAGCAGTGAAGGGAGTAGGGCATTCAGCTCCTACAATGAGCAGTTCTTC. Its translation is CASSEGSRAFSSYNEQFF.

The rearrangement uses TRBV4-1 and TRBJ2-2, with D uncertain. This CDR3 contains 11 residues. Trimming stripped 5 bases from V and 7 bases from J, with 5 bases between. CDR1 and CDR2 (germline): MGHRA, YSYEKL. The CDR3 reads CASSYGGELFF. The CDR3 DNA follows: TGCGCCAGCAGCTACGGCGGGGAGCTGTTTTTT.

This chain links TRBV4-2 with TRBJ2-7; the D gene is possibly TRBD2 (6 bases). This CDR3 spans 17 amino acids. CDR1 is LGHNA and CDR2 is YNFKEQ in the germline V gene. The V end lost 1 base, the J end lost 2 bases, and 18 bases lay between the germline ends. In nucleotides, the CDR3 is TGTGCCAGCAGCCAAGGGCAGCGGCGGGGTTCTCCCTACGAGCAGTACTTC. Amino acid sequence: CASSQGQRRGSPYEQYF.